This is a list of T cell receptor beta chains from one sample in a study of blood T cells in healthy people across ages. TCRdb re-analysed the 5' RACE reads in MiXCR, keeping a single row per CDR3 protein. The table shows some 780,000 distinct CDR3 sequences, with more than 50% occurring only once. Material for sequencing was blood. The receptors originated from a man aged 40-49 years in good health. Each CDR3 is given with its conserved first and last residue. The order of the fields is V gene, CDR3 protein.

TRBV20-1	CSARPPGVAGYTF
TRBV21-1	CASSERTSNSPLHF
TRBV7-7	CASSPLGAGLLSYEQYF
TRBV29-1	CSVEPPGTGVRTDTQYF
TRBV7-2	CASSFGLTYNEQFF
TRBV20-1	CSANGQGQETQYF
TRBV13	CASSTPSSFGANVLTF
TRBV4-2	CASSQDDQGANSPLHF
TRBV5-1	CASSSTGLSTDTQYF
TRBV4-3	CASSQPRTSGRSTYEQYF
TRBV6-2/TRBV6-3	CASSQTSVSNQPQHF
TRBV7-9	CASSPLAGASYNEQFF
TRBV20-1	CSARGSDGPYGYTF
TRBV18	CASSPVRWEQYF
TRBV5-5	CASSFGRTGVETQYF
TRBV10-3	CAISDRQLGEQYF
TRBV5-1	CASSLEGNYNSPLHF
TRBV28	CASSPQNQETQYF